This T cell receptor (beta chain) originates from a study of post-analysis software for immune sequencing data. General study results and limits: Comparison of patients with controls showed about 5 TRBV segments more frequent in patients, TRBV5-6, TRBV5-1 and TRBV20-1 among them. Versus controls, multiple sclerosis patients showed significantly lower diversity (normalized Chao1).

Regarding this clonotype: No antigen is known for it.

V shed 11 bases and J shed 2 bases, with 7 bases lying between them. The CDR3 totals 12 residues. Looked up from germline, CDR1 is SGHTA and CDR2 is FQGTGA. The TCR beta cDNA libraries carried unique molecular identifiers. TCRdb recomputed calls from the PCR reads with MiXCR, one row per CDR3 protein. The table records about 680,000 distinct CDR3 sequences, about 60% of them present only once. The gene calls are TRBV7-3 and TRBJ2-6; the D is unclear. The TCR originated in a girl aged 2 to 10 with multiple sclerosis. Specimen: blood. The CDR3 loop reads CAPRAGANVLTF. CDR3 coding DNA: TGTGCCCCGCGAGCTGGGGCCAACGTCCTGACTTTC.